The rows below give T cell receptor beta chains drawn from one sample of a study of human T cells and chemical hapten exposure. TCRdb reprocessed the RACE reads via MiXCR and lists one record per CDR3 protein. The repertoire holds 28,000 or so distinct CDR3 sequences, 5.8% seen once, with around 6% in the top ten. The sequencing here drew on whole blood, taken in connection with sensitization to the hapten diphenylcyclopropenone (DPC). The receptors derive from a man between 25 and 39 years old with alopecia areata. Some clones in this sample may be carry-over from other donors' samples. Both conserved end residues are part of each CDR3. Each record gives: CDR3 protein, J gene, V gene, CDR3 length.

CDR3: CASSLGLAGLMGANVLTF
J: TRBJ2-6
V: TRBV13
length: 18

CDR3: CASGAMRGETQYF
J: TRBJ2-5
V: TRBV7-2
length: 13

CDR3: CASSPGRSNQPQHF
J: TRBJ1-5
V: TRBV7-2
length: 14

CDR3: CASSLRFAIPEGHYGYTF
J: TRBJ1-2
V: TRBV6-2/TRBV6-3
length: 18

CDR3: CSVGAGGPQQFF
J: TRBJ2-1
V: TRBV29-1
length: 12

CDR3: CASSSLDRGHEQYF
J: TRBJ2-7
V: TRBV6-5
length: 14

CDR3: CASSLTASREANVLTF
J: TRBJ2-6
V: TRBV7-2
length: 16

CDR3: CASSLAQGLAGAGTGELFF
J: TRBJ2-2
V: TRBV7-2
length: 19

CDR3: CASSLAGGTKSNNEQFF
J: TRBJ2-1
V: TRBV7-8
length: 17

CDR3: CSARDLRGDEQFF
J: TRBJ2-1
V: TRBV20-1
length: 13

CDR3: CAVLKVGTDTQYF
J: TRBJ2-3
V: TRBV15
length: 13

CDR3: CASSLGGFYGYTF
J: TRBJ1-2
V: TRBV7-2
length: 13

CDR3: CASSQGTGDLNTEAFF
J: TRBJ1-1
V: TRBV4-3
length: 16

CDR3: CASRLTGYEQYF
J: TRBJ2-7
V: TRBV11-2
length: 12

CDR3: CASSSPQRRETQYF
J: TRBJ2-5
V: TRBV7-9
length: 14

CDR3: CASSRLQDSSGDEQYF
J: TRBJ2-7
V: TRBV7-9
length: 16

CDR3: CASSLGQGPYNEQFF
J: TRBJ2-1
V: TRBV7-2
length: 15

CDR3: CASSWNSDRGREQYF
J: TRBJ2-7
V: TRBV5-1
length: 15

CDR3: CSGGAGGTQYF
J: TRBJ2-5
V: TRBV29-1
length: 11

CDR3: CASSLDTVEAFF
J: TRBJ1-1
V: TRBV11-2
length: 12

CDR3: CAWSVLQGTETQYF
J: TRBJ2-5
V: TRBV30
length: 14

CDR3: CSVSGSWNEQFF
J: TRBJ2-1
V: TRBV29-1
length: 12

CDR3: CASSYRGSEAFF
J: TRBJ1-1
V: TRBV6-5
length: 12

CDR3: CASSQRTGKANYGYTF
J: TRBJ1-2
V: TRBV14
length: 16

CDR3: CASETGQETQYF
J: TRBJ2-5
V: TRBV6-1
length: 12

CDR3: CASSLGDRTYNEQFF
J: TRBJ2-1
V: TRBV5-1
length: 15

CDR3: CASSLLTSGGDTQYF
J: TRBJ2-3
V: TRBV5-5
length: 15

CDR3: CSVDLGSTDTQYF
J: TRBJ2-3
V: TRBV29-1
length: 13

CDR3: CASISVDRSLGTEAFF
J: TRBJ1-1
V: TRBV6-5
length: 16

CDR3: CATGLAGSTDTQYF
J: TRBJ2-3
V: TRBV12-3/TRBV12-4
length: 14

CDR3: CASSYGPGANVLTF
J: TRBJ2-6
V: TRBV12-3/TRBV12-4
length: 14

CDR3: CASSPPGAADQETQYF
J: TRBJ2-5
V: TRBV18
length: 16

CDR3: CSVENGGALHF
J: TRBJ1-6
V: TRBV29-1
length: 11

CDR3: CASSLSDWDSSYNEQFF
J: TRBJ2-1
V: TRBV5-6
length: 17

CDR3: CASSPGQTETQYF
J: TRBJ2-5
V: TRBV3-1
length: 13

CDR3: CASSRRDRGTDTQYF
J: TRBJ2-3
V: TRBV9
length: 15

CDR3: CTSSHSGGSTDTQYF
J: TRBJ2-3
V: TRBV4-1
length: 15

CDR3: CASSTSGATDTQYF
J: TRBJ2-3
V: TRBV7-2
length: 14

CDR3: CASSPSRIKTRMGQIYEQYF
J: TRBJ2-7
V: TRBV28
length: 20

CDR3: CASSDGTDTEAFF
J: TRBJ1-1
V: TRBV12-3/TRBV12-4
length: 13

CDR3: CASSSGQGGAQPQHF
J: TRBJ1-5
V: TRBV12-1
length: 15

CDR3: CASGLIWDRSSGNTIYF
J: TRBJ1-3
V: TRBV12-5
length: 17

CDR3: CASSLSLTDTQYF
J: TRBJ2-3
V: TRBV7-3
length: 13

CDR3: CASSWTGWDSPLHF
J: TRBJ1-6
V: TRBV4-2
length: 14

CDR3: CAPEGGESYEQYF
J: TRBJ2-7
V: TRBV6-5
length: 13

CDR3: CASSLARDRGMYEQYF
J: TRBJ2-7
V: TRBV7-7
length: 16

CDR3: CASSLDRSLDRTGGFGNEQFF
J: TRBJ2-1
V: TRBV12-3/TRBV12-4
length: 21

CDR3: CASSQDPGQSGDTQYF
J: TRBJ2-3
V: TRBV3-1
length: 16

CDR3: CARSSREGTNTGELFF
J: TRBJ2-2
V: TRBV5-3
length: 16

CDR3: CASAPGHLLSSYNEQFF
J: TRBJ2-1
V: TRBV19
length: 17

CDR3: CASSQEGPWGTGVSGYTF
J: TRBJ1-2
V: TRBV4-1
length: 18

CDR3: CASSPPGGQPQHF
J: TRBJ1-5
V: TRBV12-3/TRBV12-4
length: 13

CDR3: CASSVPGQMANYGYTF
J: TRBJ1-2
V: TRBV12-3/TRBV12-4
length: 16